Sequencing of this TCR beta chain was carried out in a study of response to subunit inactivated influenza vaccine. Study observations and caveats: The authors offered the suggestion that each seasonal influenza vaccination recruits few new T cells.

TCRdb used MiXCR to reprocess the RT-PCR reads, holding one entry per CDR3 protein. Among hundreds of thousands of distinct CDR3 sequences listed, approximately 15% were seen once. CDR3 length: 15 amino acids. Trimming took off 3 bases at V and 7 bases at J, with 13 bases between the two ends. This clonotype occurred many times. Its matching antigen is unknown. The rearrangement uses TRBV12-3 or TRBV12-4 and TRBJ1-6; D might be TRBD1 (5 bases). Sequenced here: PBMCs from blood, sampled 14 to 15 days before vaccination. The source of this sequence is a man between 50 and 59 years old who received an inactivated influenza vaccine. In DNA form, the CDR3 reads TGTGCCAGCAGTTTGTCCGGGGCAGAGAATTCACCCCTCCACTTT. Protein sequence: CASSLSGAENSPLHF.